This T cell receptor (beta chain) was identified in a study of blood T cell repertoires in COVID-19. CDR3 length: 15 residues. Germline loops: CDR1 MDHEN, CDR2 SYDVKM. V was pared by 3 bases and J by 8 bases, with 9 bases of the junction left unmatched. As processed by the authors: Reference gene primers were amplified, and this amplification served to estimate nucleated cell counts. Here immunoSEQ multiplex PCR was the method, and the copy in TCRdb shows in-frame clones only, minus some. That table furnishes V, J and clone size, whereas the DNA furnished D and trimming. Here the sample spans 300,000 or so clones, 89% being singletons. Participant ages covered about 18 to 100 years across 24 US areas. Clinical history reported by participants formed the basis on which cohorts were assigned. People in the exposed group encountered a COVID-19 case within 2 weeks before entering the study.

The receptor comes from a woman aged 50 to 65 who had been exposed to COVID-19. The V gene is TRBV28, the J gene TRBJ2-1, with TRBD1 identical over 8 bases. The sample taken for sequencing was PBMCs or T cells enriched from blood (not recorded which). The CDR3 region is CASSFPRTGWYEQFF. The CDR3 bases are TGTGCCAGCAGTTTTCCGCGGACAGGGTGGTATGAGCAGTTCTTC.